Listed below are T cell receptor beta chains from one sample, sequenced in a study of molecular identifiers for immune sequencing clone quantification. TCRdb re-called the PCR reads through MiXCR, storing one row per CDR3 protein. This table has hundreds of thousands of distinct CDR3 sequences, approximately 20% appearing once. The source material was naive CD8+ T cells from blood, with Jurkat cell RNA spiked in. Receptors originate from a human donor in good health. Some libraries in this study had Jurkat cell RNA spiked in. Each CDR3 is given with its conserved first and last residue. Each record gives: J gene, D gene, V gene, clone size, CDR3 protein, CDR3 DNA. D genes are given only for firm matches. A clone size is listed for some rows: how often the clone was seen (once, few, many), or a class if it is expanded.

j_gene: TRBJ2-7
d_gene: TRBD2
v_gene: TRBV7-6
abundance: -
CDR3aa: CASSSGGWGRTLMDEQYF
CDR3nt: TGTGCCAGCAGCTCGGGGGGGTGGGGGAGAACCCTTATGGACGAGCAGTACTTC

j_gene: TRBJ2-7
d_gene: -
v_gene: TRBV4-3
abundance: many
CDR3aa: CASSHSRGGYEQYF
CDR3nt: TGCGCCAGCAGCCATTCAAGGGGCGGTTACGAGCAGTACTTC

j_gene: TRBJ1-5
d_gene: TRBD1
v_gene: TRBV6-1
abundance: few
CDR3aa: CASRESAGQGAEVWPQHF
CDR3nt: TGTGCCAGCAGAGAGTCGGCGGGACAGGGGGCAGAGGTCTGGCCCCAGCATTTT

j_gene: TRBJ1-4
d_gene: -
v_gene: TRBV3-1
abundance: many
CDR3aa: CASSQEWDVVGEKLFF
CDR3nt: TGTGCCAGCAGCCAAGAATGGGACGTAGTAGGGGAAAAACTGTTTTTT

j_gene: TRBJ1-5
d_gene: -
v_gene: TRBV19
abundance: few
CDR3aa: CASSIDQNQPQHF
CDR3nt: TGTGCCAGTAGTATAGACCAGAATCAGCCCCAGCATTTT

j_gene: TRBJ2-2
d_gene: TRBD2
v_gene: TRBV5-1
abundance: -
CDR3aa: CASSPMTSGIINAGELFF
CDR3nt: TGCGCCAGCAGCCCGATGACTAGCGGGATTATCAACGCCGGGGAGCTGTTTTTT

j_gene: TRBJ2-5
d_gene: -
v_gene: TRBV7-6
abundance: many
CDR3aa: CASSPGTVQETQYF
CDR3nt: TGTGCCAGCAGCCCAGGGACGGTTCAAGAGACCCAGTACTTC

j_gene: TRBJ2-7
d_gene: -
v_gene: TRBV13
abundance: few
CDR3aa: CASSLRPGASYEQYF
CDR3nt: TGTGCCAGCAGCTTAAGGCCCGGGGCTAGCTACGAGCAGTACTTC

j_gene: TRBJ2-7
d_gene: -
v_gene: TRBV27
abundance: many
CDR3aa: CASSFSGTGTYEQYF
CDR3nt: TGTGCCAGCAGTTTTTCAGGTACGGGTACCTACGAGCAGTACTTC

j_gene: TRBJ1-5
d_gene: -
v_gene: TRBV4-1
abundance: -
CDR3aa: CASSPRTDNQPQHF
CDR3nt: TGCGCCAGCAGCCCCCGGACGGATAATCAGCCCCAGCATTTT

j_gene: TRBJ1-4
d_gene: -
v_gene: TRBV27
abundance: many
CDR3aa: CASSLSWGPRNEKLFF
CDR3nt: TGTGCCAGCAGTTTATCGTGGGGGCCCCGTAATGAAAAACTGTTTTTT

j_gene: TRBJ2-7
d_gene: TRBD1
v_gene: TRBV4-1
abundance: few
CDR3aa: CASSRSRGSDEQYF
CDR3nt: TGCGCCAGCAGCCGATCCAGGGGGTCCGACGAGCAGTACTTC

j_gene: TRBJ2-2
d_gene: TRBD1
v_gene: TRBV20-1
abundance: many
CDR3aa: CSADRGNTGELFF
CDR3nt: TGCAGTGCTGACAGGGGAAACACCGGGGAGCTGTTTTTT

j_gene: TRBJ2-7
d_gene: TRBD2
v_gene: TRBV12-3/TRBV12-4
abundance: many
CDR3aa: CASSPWSGGVREQYF
CDR3nt: TGTGCCAGCAGCCCCTGGAGCGGGGGGGTCAGGGAGCAGTACTTC

j_gene: TRBJ1-6
d_gene: -
v_gene: TRBV4-2
abundance: few
CDR3aa: CASSQNRAPNSPLHF
CDR3nt: TGTGCCAGCAGCCAGAACAGGGCTCCTAATTCACCCCTCCACTTT

j_gene: TRBJ1-5
d_gene: -
v_gene: TRBV5-6
abundance: many
CDR3aa: CASSLAQGGEYSNQPQHF
CDR3nt: TGTGCCAGCAGCTTGGCGCAGGGTGGGGAATATAGCAATCAGCCCCAGCATTTT

j_gene: TRBJ2-7
d_gene: TRBD1
v_gene: TRBV5-8
abundance: many
CDR3aa: CASSLPSGTGYYEQYF
CDR3nt: TGTGCCAGCAGCTTGCCCTCCGGGACAGGGTACTACGAGCAGTACTTC

j_gene: TRBJ1-1
d_gene: -
v_gene: TRBV30
abundance: -
CDR3aa: CARSVGGGTEAFF
CDR3nt: TGTGCCCGGAGTGTAGGCGGGGGCACTGAAGCTTTCTTT

j_gene: TRBJ2-3
d_gene: TRBD2
v_gene: TRBV2
abundance: many
CDR3aa: CASSAAGGTDTQYF
CDR3nt: TGTGCCAGCAGTGCTGCGGGGGGCACGGATACGCAGTATTTT

j_gene: TRBJ2-3
d_gene: -
v_gene: TRBV7-9
abundance: many
CDR3aa: CASVLGSGADTQYF
CDR3nt: TGTGCCAGCGTCCTAGGAAGTGGAGCAGATACGCAGTATTTT

j_gene: TRBJ2-3
d_gene: -
v_gene: TRBV12-3/TRBV12-4
abundance: many
CDR3aa: CASSLSPGSSTDTQYF
CDR3nt: TGTGCCAGCAGTTTATCCCCGGGGTCTAGCACAGATACGCAGTATTTT

j_gene: TRBJ2-7
d_gene: -
v_gene: TRBV11-2
abundance: -
CDR3aa: CASSLGGDPYEQYF
CDR3nt: TGTGCCAGCAGCTTAGGCGGGGACCCCTACGAGCAGTACTTC

j_gene: TRBJ2-3
d_gene: -
v_gene: TRBV28
abundance: many
CDR3aa: CASSLEGGQDTQYF
CDR3nt: TGTGCCAGCAGTTTAGAAGGGGGACAAGATACGCAGTATTTT

j_gene: TRBJ1-1
d_gene: -
v_gene: TRBV7-9
abundance: -
CDR3aa: CASSHKRLRMNTEAFF
CDR3nt: TGTGCCAGCAGCCATAAGCGACTGAGAATGAACACTGAAGCTTTCTTT

j_gene: TRBJ2-2
d_gene: TRBD1
v_gene: TRBV6-5
abundance: many
CDR3aa: CASSFAGTDHTGELFF
CDR3nt: TGTGCCAGCAGTTTCGCCGGGACAGATCACACCGGGGAGCTGTTTTTT

j_gene: TRBJ2-5
d_gene: -
v_gene: TRBV5-1
abundance: many
CDR3aa: CARQTETQETQYF
CDR3nt: TGCGCCAGGCAGACAGAGACTCAAGAGACCCAGTACTTC

j_gene: TRBJ2-2
d_gene: -
v_gene: TRBV12-5
abundance: many
CDR3aa: CASGLSIRDTGELFF
CDR3nt: TGTGCTAGTGGTTTGTCCATCCGAGACACCGGGGAGCTGTTTTTT

j_gene: TRBJ1-1
d_gene: -
v_gene: TRBV6-5
abundance: many
CDR3aa: CASSYRVMNTEAFF
CDR3nt: TGTGCCAGCAGTTACAGGGTAATGAACACTGAAGCTTTCTTT

j_gene: TRBJ2-1
d_gene: -
v_gene: TRBV7-3
abundance: few
CDR3aa: CASSRLGGSYNEQFF
CDR3nt: TGTGCCAGCAGCAGGCTAGGCGGATCCTACAATGAGCAGTTCTTC

j_gene: TRBJ2-7
d_gene: -
v_gene: TRBV6-5
abundance: -
CDR3aa: CASSYATRTTGSYEQYF
CDR3nt: TGTGCCAGCAGTTACGCTACACGAACCACAGGGAGCTACGAGCAGTACTTC

j_gene: TRBJ2-3
d_gene: TRBD1
v_gene: TRBV24-1
abundance: many
CDR3aa: CATSDRTGSTDTQYF
CDR3nt: TGTGCCACCAGTGATCGGACAGGGAGCACAGATACGCAGTATTTT

j_gene: TRBJ2-2
d_gene: TRBD2
v_gene: TRBV19
abundance: -
CDR3aa: CASSMERGELTGELFF
CDR3nt: TGTGCCAGTAGTATGGAGCGGGGGGAACTCACCGGGGAGCTGTTTTTT

j_gene: TRBJ2-7
d_gene: TRBD1
v_gene: TRBV6-5
abundance: many
CDR3aa: CASSAGTGIYEQYF
CDR3nt: TGTGCCAGTAGTGCCGGGACAGGGATCTACGAGCAGTACTTC

j_gene: TRBJ2-3
d_gene: TRBD2
v_gene: TRBV3-1
abundance: many
CDR3aa: CASSQEGLAPDLVRDTQYF
CDR3nt: TGTGCCAGCAGCCAAGAAGGACTAGCACCCGACCTTGTGCGGGATACGCAGTATTTT

j_gene: TRBJ2-3
d_gene: TRBD2
v_gene: TRBV6-5
abundance: many
CDR3aa: CASSQYTLTSGGTDTQYF
CDR3nt: TGTGCCAGCAGTCAATATACTCTGACTAGCGGGGGCACAGATACGCAGTATTTT

j_gene: TRBJ2-7
d_gene: -
v_gene: TRBV6-5
abundance: many
CDR3aa: CASSYRGSSYEQYF
CDR3nt: TGTGCCAGCAGTTACAGGGGTAGCTCCTACGAGCAGTACTTC

j_gene: TRBJ1-2
d_gene: TRBD1
v_gene: TRBV29-1
abundance: -
CDR3aa: CSVEGGTGFDYGYTF
CDR3nt: TGCAGCGTTGAAGGGGGGACAGGGTTTGACTATGGCTACACCTTC

j_gene: TRBJ1-5
d_gene: TRBD1
v_gene: TRBV7-9
abundance: many
CDR3aa: CASSSDRALNQPQHF
CDR3nt: TGTGCCAGCAGCTCCGACAGGGCCCTGAATCAGCCCCAGCATTTT

j_gene: TRBJ2-7
d_gene: -
v_gene: TRBV6-2/TRBV6-3
abundance: few
CDR3aa: CACRISSYEQYF
CDR3nt: TGTGCCTGCAGGATCTCCTCCTACGAGCAGTACTTC

j_gene: TRBJ2-5
d_gene: TRBD2
v_gene: TRBV7-6
abundance: many
CDR3aa: CASSLNAGGQQETQYF
CDR3nt: TGTGCCAGCAGCCTCAACGCGGGAGGACAACAAGAGACCCAGTACTTC

j_gene: TRBJ1-5
d_gene: TRBD1
v_gene: TRBV6-2/TRBV6-3
abundance: many
CDR3aa: CASSYWTGILHF
CDR3nt: TGTGCCAGCAGTTACTGGACAGGTATCTTGCATTTT

j_gene: TRBJ2-7
d_gene: -
v_gene: TRBV30
abundance: many
CDR3aa: CAWSAQGEQYF
CDR3nt: TGTGCCTGGAGTGCCCAGGGGGAGCAGTACTTC

j_gene: TRBJ2-1
d_gene: TRBD1
v_gene: TRBV5-4
abundance: -
CDR3aa: CASSLAGTGRRNEQFF
CDR3nt: TGTGCCAGCAGCTTGGCCGGGACAGGGCGTAGGAATGAGCAGTTCTTC